This T cell receptor beta chain was recorded in a study of OX40 agonist ivuxolimab in advanced cancers. Across the study: Administration of intravenous ivuxolimab to patients occurred every 2 weeks at 0.01 to 10 mg/kg. Prior anti-PD-1, anti-PD-L1 or anti-CTLA-4 therapy was allowed; around 40% had some. Patients achieving partial responses numbered three: one hepatocellular carcinoma case and two cutaneous melanoma cases.

The assay was immunoSEQ multiplex PCR, and TCRdb's table has in-frame clones only and misses some. The data hold 60,000 or so clones, with around 93% observed a single time. V shed 6 bases and J shed 5 bases, with 14 bases lying between them. Germline V gene sequence: CDR1 LNHDA, CDR2 SQIVND (reference sequence). The CDR3 spans 14 residues. The specimen was CD4+ or CD8+ T cells sorted from blood, collected in a trial of the OX40 agonist ivuxolimab. The J gene is TRBJ1-5, the V gene TRBV19; D may be TRBD1 (6 bases). The sequence came from an adult with an advanced solid tumor such as melanoma, head and neck, liver or kidney cancer. The CDR3 sequence is CASSPTQGHQPQHF. DNA for the CDR3: TGTGCCAGTAGCCCAACTCAGGGGCATCAGCCCCAGCATTTT. The variable domain in full, with the rest retrieved from reference TRBV19 and TRBJ1-5, is DGGITQSPKYLFRKEGQNVTLSCEQNLNHDAMYWYRQDPGQGLRLIYYSQIVNDFQKGDIAEGYSVSREKKESFPLTVTSAQKNPTAFYLCASSPTQGHQPQHFGDGTRLSIL.